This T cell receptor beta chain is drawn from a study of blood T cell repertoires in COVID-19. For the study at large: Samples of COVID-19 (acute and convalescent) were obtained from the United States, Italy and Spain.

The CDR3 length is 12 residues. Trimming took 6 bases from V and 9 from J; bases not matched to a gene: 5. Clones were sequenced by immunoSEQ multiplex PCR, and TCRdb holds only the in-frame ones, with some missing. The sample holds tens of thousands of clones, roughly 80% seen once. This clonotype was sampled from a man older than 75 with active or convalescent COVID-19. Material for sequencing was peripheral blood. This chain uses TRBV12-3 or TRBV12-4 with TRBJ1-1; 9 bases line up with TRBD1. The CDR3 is CASRGTGRKAFF. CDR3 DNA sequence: TGTGCCAGCAGAGGGACAGGGCGAAAAGCTTTCTTT.